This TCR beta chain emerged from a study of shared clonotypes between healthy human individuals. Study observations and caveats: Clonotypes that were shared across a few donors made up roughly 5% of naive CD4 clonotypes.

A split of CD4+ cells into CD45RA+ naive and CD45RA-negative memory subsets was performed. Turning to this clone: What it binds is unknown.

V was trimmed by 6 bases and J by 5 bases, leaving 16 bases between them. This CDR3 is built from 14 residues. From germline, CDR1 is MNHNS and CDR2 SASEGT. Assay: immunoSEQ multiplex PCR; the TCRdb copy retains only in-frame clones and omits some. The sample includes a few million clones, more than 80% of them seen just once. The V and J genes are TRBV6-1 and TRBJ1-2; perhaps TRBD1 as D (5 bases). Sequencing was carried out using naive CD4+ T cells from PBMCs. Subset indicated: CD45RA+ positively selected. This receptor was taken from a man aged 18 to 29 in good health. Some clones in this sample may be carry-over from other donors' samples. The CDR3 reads CASRSPGTGYGYTF. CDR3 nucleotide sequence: TGTGCCAGCAGGTCTCCCGGGACGGGATATGGCTACACCTTC.